Detailed here is one TCR beta chain. The data were obtained in a study of T cell changes during pregnancy in multiple sclerosis. V was pared by 3 bases and J by 3 bases, with 12 bases between. The length of the CDR3 is 15 residues. CDR1 and CDR2 from the germline V gene are MDHEN and SYDVKM. Clones were read by immunoSEQ multiplex PCR, and TCRdb kept only the in-frame ones, dropping some. The sample has about 41,000 clones; almost 95% are singletons. The TCR was taken from a female donor with multiple sclerosis, enrolled in a pregnancy study. Sequenced here: CD8+ T cells from peripheral blood mononuclear cells, sampled in the third trimester of pregnancy. The genes are TRBV28 and TRBJ1-5; TRBD1 is a possible D gene (5 bases). In DNA, the CDR3 is TGTGCCAGCAGTTTTGTACAGGCGCACAATCAGCCCCAGCATTTT. It translates to CASSFVQAHNQPQHF.